This record concerns one T cell receptor beta chain sequence. What antigen it recognizes has not been identified. No base quality values were provided; no much bigger clone lies one nucleotide off. The data were obtained in a study of blood T cells in healthy people across ages (dated by TCRdb to about 2015). Looking at the study overall: In model experiments, roughly one uniquely barcoded TCR beta cDNA molecule per two T cells was captured by template switching. Using deep sequencing normalized with unique cDNA molecular identifiers, the study measured how TCR beta repertoire diversity changes with age. The donors were divided into four age groups: young (average around 16 years), middle-aged (roughly 40), aged (approximately 62) and long-lived (about 84). Two additional independent replicas of 1 million unique cDNA reads from the same blood draw were analyzed for two donors (one aged 18 to 30 and one aged 80 or older).

Overall results and qualifications from the work: Estimates of total diversity based on one million sequenced T cells were regarded as lower bounds and as underestimates. Conclusive comparison of naive and antigen-experienced compartments was prevented by the profiling of bulk unsorted PBMCs. Observed TCR beta diversity correlated strongly with the percentage of naive T cells measured by flow cytometry. Donor CMV infection status was unknown, potentially confounding age-related changes in expanded clonotypes. Observed TCR beta diversity per million T cells fell roughly linearly with age, and a significant reduction was already apparent by age roughly 40. Compared with the aged group, the long-lived group had more naive CD4+ T cells, fewer expanded clones and increased TCR diversity, a pattern suggesting age selection.

Libraries were made using 5' RACE. The run used an Illumina HiSeq 2500. A second PCR of about 7 to 12 cycles was run with a J-beta primer mix and a sample-barcoded 5' primer. A template-switch 5' adaptor carrying 12 random nucleotides introduced a unique molecular identifier onto each TCR beta cDNA molecule. At least 2.5 million CDR3-containing paired-end reads were obtained from each sample. All of the RNA was converted into first-strand cDNA using the Mint cDNA synthesis kit, with a TRBC-specific oligonucleotide serving as the primer. Following uracil-DNA glycosylase treatment, a first 18-cycle PCR with universal primers M1SS and BC2_uni_R was performed on all cDNA. Under the source paper's analysis protocol: Normalization of each sample was performed by random selection of 1 million high-quality reads, each carrying a distinct molecular identifier. Instead of being binned into consensus sequences, reads with shared molecular identifiers were discarded. CDR3 identification, clonotype clustering and error correction used MiTCR with a Q25 quality threshold and the strictest error-elimination algorithm. Lower-bound total TCR beta diversity was estimated with a nonparametric unseen species model using Euler transformation. TCRdb's own reprocessing of the public reads used fastp at Q25 and MiXCR and kept productive beta chains. When rows share a CDR3 protein, they turn into one entry using the most common DNA and genes. TCRdb's processing, not the authors' own work, is the source of the V and J calls. The sample includes about 800,000 distinct CDR3 sequences, with 25% observed a single time. Clones ranked in the top ten supply under 4.5% of the sample.

Donors were about 36 systemically healthy Caucasian individuals from Russia aged 6 to 90 years. Roughly 10 milliliters of peripheral blood were collected from each donor into EDTA-treated Vacutainer tubes. PBMCs were isolated by Ficoll-Paque density-gradient centrifugation, with at least 6 million obtained per sample. Total RNA was extracted from PBMCs with Trizol reagent, with at least 5 micrograms obtained per sample. For every donor, an aliquot of PBMCs went through flow cytometry to measure the percentages of naive CD45RAhigh/CD27high T cells. The same specimen was also included in a second study, on T cells of mothers and their children. Per that second paper: Nine systemically healthy Caucasian individuals served as donors, namely three mothers together with their six children. cDNA synthesis used all of the extracted RNA, with 1.5 ug of RNA in each 15 ul reaction. In the second PCR, the M1S primer added sample barcodes and 2-4 random nucleotides. Each mother yielded over 10 million TCR beta CDR3 reads and each child some 3 million reads. Thymic selection shapes the output of TCR recombination in a similar way in related and unrelated pairs, and inherited differences have a minor effect. Normalized repertoire overlap in related mother-child pairs was always slightly higher than in unrelated mother-child pairs, but the difference was never significant. No persistent microchimeric T cell clones were detected, at a sensitivity of roughly 99 clones per million clonotypes. In the study, deep NGS was used to compare the TCR beta repertoires of mothers and children, and features distinguishing related mother-child pairs from unrelated individuals were sought. The mean age was around 40 +/- 4 years for the mothers and approximately 11 +/- 4 years for the children. After adapter ligation was performed with NEBNext reagents, the libraries were sequenced on an Illumina HiSeq 2000 with 100+100 nt paired-end reads. Mother and child libraries were prepared a month apart and sequenced in separate runs to prevent cross-contamination. Each donor had between roughly 500,000 and 2,200,000 distinct TCR beta clonotypes identified. Naive TCR beta clonotypes were estimated from low-frequency clonotypes matched to each donor's FACS-determined naive share, without sorting.

Sequenced input: blood. This receptor was obtained from a boy younger than 18 in good health.

The CDR3 reads CASSQGYDRTPHNEQFF. Read as DNA, the sequence is TGTGCCAGCAGCCAAGGGTACGACAGGACACCACACAATGAGCAGTTCTTC. The sequence is built from TRBV3-1 and TRBJ2-1; the D gene is perhaps TRBD1, from 6 matching bases. CDR1 and CDR2 are read off the germline V gene (reference sequence) as LGHDT and YNNKEL. The CDR3 contains 17 residues, cysteine and phenylalanine counted. Only CDR3 DNA is held: 51 bases, read in frame from base 1. Trimming takes 1 base from V and 5 bases from J, and the germline ends sit 18 bases apart.